Following are 31 T cell receptor beta chains from one sample sequenced in a study of OX40 agonist ivuxolimab in advanced cancers. Clones were read by immunoSEQ multiplex PCR, and TCRdb kept only the in-frame ones, dropping some. The profile covers about 78,000 clones, with roughly nine tenths appearing a single time and around 2.8% taken by the ten largest. Sequenced material: CD4+ or CD8+ T cells sorted from blood, taken in a trial of the OX40 agonist ivuxolimab. The receptors derive from an adult with an advanced solid tumor such as melanoma, head and neck, liver or kidney cancer.

This chain uses TRBV5-1 with TRBJ2-7, with a tentative D call TRBD1 (5 bases). The germline V gene encodes CDR1 SGHRS and CDR2 YFSETQ. V was cut by 4 bases and J by 1 base, with 9 bases left in between. The CDR3 consists of 13 residues. The CDR3 coding sequence is TGCGCCAGCAGCCGACAGCAATCCTACGAGCAGTACTTC. Translation: CASSRQQSYEQYF. Based on the CDR3 plus reference TRBV5-1 and TRBJ2-7, the full variable domain is KAGVTQTPRYLIKTRGQQVTLSCSPISGHRSVSWYQQTPGQGLQFLFEYFSETQRNKGNFPGRFSGRQFSNSRSEMNVSTLELGDSALYLCASSRQQSYEQYFGPGTRLTVT.

Turning to this clone: This likely stems from a read error, as it lies one base from a far larger clone. The sample has other DNA sequences that encode this CDR3 too. The chain employs TRBV7-9 and TRBJ1-2; 8 nucleotides align to TRBD1. Trimming at V came to 4 bases and at J to 4 bases, leaving 2 bases not matched to a gene. There are 13 residues in the CDR3. Germline V CDR1 and CDR2: SEHNR, FQNEAQ (reference sequence). CDR3 amino acids: CASSSGQGYGYTF. In DNA form, the CDR3 reads TGTGCCAGCAGCTCAGGACAGGGCTATGGCTACACCTTC. The variable domain in full, with the rest retrieved from reference TRBV7-9 and TRBJ1-2, is DTGVSQNPRHKITKRGQNVTFRCDPISEHNRLYWYRQTLGQGPEFLTYFQNEAQLEKSRLLSDRFSAERPKGSFSTLEIQRTEQGDSAMYLCASSSGQGYGYTFGSGTRLTVV.

The V gene is TRBV19, the J gene TRBJ2-7, with a possible D match to TRBD1 (6 bases). V gave up 6 bases and J gave up 1 base, with 13 bases separating them. This CDR3 is built from 14 residues. Germline CDR1 and CDR2: LNHDA and SQIVND (reference sequence). CDR3 sequence reads: CASRRQAVSYEQYF. DNA for the CDR3: TGTGCCAGTAGAAGACAGGCCGTGTCCTACGAGCAGTACTTC.

The rearrangement joins TRBV19 to TRBJ2-7; D could derive from TRBD1 or TRBD2 (6 bases each). The CDR3 length is 15 residues. Trimming removed 5 bases from V and 1 base from J, with 15 bases in between. Germline values: CDR1 LNHDA, CDR2 SQIVND (reference sequence). CDR3 bases: TGTGCCAGTAGTGTACAGGGAGGTCCGTCCTACGAGCAGTACTTC. Translating gives CASSVQGGPSYEQYF.

In the case of this clone: A junction end diverges from the germline sequence, so it may reflect a read error. The same CDR3 can be traced to other DNA sequences in this sample. The chain carries TRBV30 and TRBJ1-6; D is possibly TRBD1 (6 bases). The germline V gene has CDR1 GTSNPN and CDR2 SVGIG (reference sequence). CDR3 length: 14 residues. Written as DNA, the CDR3 is TGTGCCTGGAGTGGGGGACAAAGGAATTCGCCCCTCCACTTT. Amino acids: CAWSGGQRNSPLHF.

The table lists this clone with a count of one. This chain connects TRBV6-5 to TRBJ2-1, with 8 bases that match TRBD1. The CDR3 has 15 residues. CDR1 is MNHEY and CDR2 is SVGAGI in the germline V gene. After removal of 6 bases from V and 3 bases from J, the junction contained 7 bases not matched to a gene. CDR3 in amino acids: CASRPLGQGYNEQFF. DNA of the CDR3: TGTGCCAGCAGGCCCTTAGGACAGGGCTACAATGAGCAGTTCTTC.

This chain joins TRBV15 and TRBJ2-5; 10 nucleotides line up with TRBD1. CDR1 and CDR2 from the germline V gene are LNHNV and YYDKDF (reference sequence). CDR3 length: 15 amino acids. The J segment lost 1 base and the V segment lost 1 base, leaving 0 bases of the junction unmatched. The CDR3: CATSRGDRGQETQYF. The CDR3 DNA sequence: TGTGCCACCAGCAGAGGGGACAGGGGCCAAGAGACCCAGTACTTC.

The chain couples TRBV2 to TRBJ2-7, with 7 bases identical to TRBD2. Germline V CDR1 and CDR2: SNHLY, FYNNEI. The CDR3 loop spans 15 amino acids. The trim removed 3 bases at V and 4 bases at J, leaving 9 bases unmatched. Here the CDR3 DNA reads TGTGCCAGCAGTGATTCGCGGGGGTACCCTTACGAGCAGTACTTC. Protein sequence: CASSDSRGYPYEQYF.

V gene TRBV5-1 combines with J gene TRBJ2-5; D unresolved. V lost 2 bases, J lost 4 bases, and 15 bases lay in between. This CDR3 has 15 residues. Germline CDR1 and CDR2: SGHRS and YFSETQ. The CDR3 bases are TGCGCCAGCAGCTTTCAACACCTGGGTCTAGAGACCCAGTACTTC. This codes for CASSFQHLGLETQYF.

The rearrangement uses TRBV7-9 and TRBJ2-2, with 9 bases aligning to TRBD1. CDR1 is SEHNR, CDR2 FQNEAQ, per germline (reference sequence). The CDR3 spans 15 residues. With 4 bases clipped from V and 7 bases from J, the junction kept 7 bases outside the gene matches. Here the CDR3 reads CASSSRQGVVGELFF. As DNA, the CDR3 is TGTGCCAGCAGCTCGCGACAGGGGGTAGTCGGGGAGCTGTTTTTT.

The chain couples TRBV5-4 to TRBJ2-7; the match to TRBD1 covers 8 bases. The length of the CDR3 is 13 residues. Looked up from germline, CDR1 is SGHNT and CDR2 is YYREEE (reference sequence). The V and J ends lost 4 bases and 5 bases, in that order; junction bases with no gene match: 5. CDR3 region: CASSRTGSDEQYF. The CDR3 DNA is TGTGCCAGCAGCCGGACAGGGTCGGACGAGCAGTACTTC.

The chain carries TRBV4-1 and TRBJ2-7; possibly TRBD1 for D (6 bases). The CDR3 contains 15 residues. Germline CDR1 and CDR2: MGHRA and YSYEKL. V lost 2 bases and J lost 2, with 13 bases in between. The CDR3 reads CASSQLTGSPYEQYF. CDR3 coding DNA: TGCGCCAGCAGCCAACTGACAGGTTCTCCCTACGAGCAGTACTTC.

The chain links TRBV11-3 to TRBJ2-2, with D possibly TRBD2 on 5 matching bases. Germline lookup yields CDR1 SGHNT and CDR2 YENEEA. This CDR3 is built from 12 residues. Trimming took 8 bases from V and 4 from J, leaving 8 bases between them. For the CDR3, the DNA is TGTGCCAGCCGGGGAGTCACCGGGGAGCTGTTTTTT. Its translation: CASRGVTGELFF.

J is TRBJ1-2 and V is TRBV19; D is perhaps TRBD1 (5 bases). The V gene lost 6 bases and the J gene lost 4 bases, with 15 bases spanning the gap. The CDR3 has 14 residues. The germline V gene encodes CDR1 LNHDA and CDR2 SQIVND (reference sequence). The DNA for the CDR3 is TGTGCCAGTAGGAGCCAGGGCCAGGGCTATGGCTACACCTTC. Protein product: CASRSQGQGYGYTF.

Of note for this clone: One junction end disagrees with the germline gene, perhaps due to a read error. The rearrangement links TRBV10-3 to TRBJ2-7; 7 positions match TRBD1. Germline V lookup: CDR1 ENHRY, CDR2 SYGVKD. The CDR3 consists of 14 residues. Written as DNA, the CDR3 is TGTGCCAGCAGTCCGGTGACAGGGCCCAACGAGCAGTACTTC. It encodes CASSPVTGPNEQYF.

The CDR3 DNA follows: TGTGCCAGCAGCTCTAGCGGGCGCTCCACAGATACGCAGTATTTT. Its translation is CASSSSGRSTDTQYF. The chain recombines TRBV5-4 with TRBJ2-3; 8 positions match TRBD2. This CDR3 is built from 15 residues. V shed 3 bases, J shed 2 bases, and the junction held 5 bases outside the gene matches. Per the germline V gene, CDR1 is SGHNT and CDR2 is YYREEE (reference sequence).

The rearrangement uses TRBV5-8 and TRBJ1-5, with D perhaps TRBD1 (5 bases). The CDR3 runs 14 residues. V was shortened by 4 bases and J by 5 bases, with 13 bases between the two germline ends. The V gene's germline CDR1 is SGHTS and CDR2 YDEGEE. The CDR3 coding sequence is TGTGCCAGCAGCGAAGGGACGGCACATCAGCCCCAGCATTTT. Protein product: CASSEGTAHQPQHF.

The genes are TRBV18 and TRBJ1-4, with D possibly matching TRBD1 (6 bases). CDR1 and CDR2 from the germline V gene are KGHSH and LQKENI. CDR3 size: 14 residues. V was pared by 3 bases and J by 8 bases, with 13 bases between. CDR3 loop: CASSPPGVGEKLFF. The CDR3 DNA reads TGTGCCAGCTCACCTCCAGGGGTTGGAGAAAAACTGTTTTTT.

Here the CDR3 reads CAWTRARTGVTEAFF. In DNA, the CDR3 is TGTGCCTGGACCCGAGCGCGGACAGGGGTCACTGAAGCTTTCTTT. The chain links TRBV30 to TRBJ1-1, with 9 bases that match TRBD1. The V and J ends lost 4 bases and 4 bases, in that order; junction bases with no gene match: 10. The CDR3 totals 15 residues. Looked up from germline, CDR1 is GTSNPN and CDR2 is SVGIG (reference sequence).

This clone was observed a handful of times. The genes are TRBV7-9 and TRBJ1-5, with 8 nucleotides matching TRBD1. Per germline, CDR1 SEHNR and CDR2 FQNEAQ (reference sequence). The CDR3 is 19 amino acids. V lost 4 bases to trimming and J lost 4 bases; unmatched junction nucleotides: 18. CDR3 sequence: CASSYAPLGTGIKNQPQHF. CDR3 in DNA: TGTGCCAGCAGCTACGCTCCGCTGGGGACAGGCATTAAAAATCAGCCCCAGCATTTT.

The chain recombines TRBV27 with TRBJ2-5, with D possibly TRBD1 on 6 matching bases. Germline V gene data show CDR1 as MNHEY and CDR2 as SMNVEV (reference sequence). The CDR3 contains 13 residues. V lost 4 bases, J lost 7 bases, and 13 bases lay in between. The DNA of the CDR3 is TGTGCCAGCAGTTCTTACAGGGCAGGGACCCAGTACTTC. Translated: CASSSYRAGTQYF.

The chain is built from TRBV7-6 and TRBJ2-2; D is possibly TRBD2 (5 bases). The CDR3 contains 14 residues. Trimming took 7 bases from V and 0 from J, leaving 9 bases between them. Germline CDR1 is SGHVS and CDR2 is FNYEAQ. CDR3 sequence reads: CASKRIANTGELFF. DNA for the CDR3: TGTGCCAGCAAGCGGATCGCGAACACCGGGGAGCTGTTTTTT.

The V and J genes are TRBV11-3 and TRBJ2-1, with 7 bases fitting TRBD1. Trimming at V came to 3 bases and at J to 0 bases, leaving 2 bases not matched to a gene. Germline V gene lookup returns CDR1 SGHNT and CDR2 YENEEA. CDR3 size: 15 residues. The chain's CDR3 is CASSLGQSSYNEQFF. In DNA, the CDR3 is TGTGCCAGCAGCTTGGGACAGAGCTCCTACAATGAGCAGTTCTTC. The complete variable domain, with remaining parts taken from reference TRBV11-3 and TRBJ2-1, reads EAGVVQSPRYKIIEKKQPVAFWCNPISGHNTLYWYLQNLGQGPELLIRYENEEAVDDSQLPKDRFSAERLKGVDSTLKIQPAELGDSAVYLCASSLGQSSYNEQFFGPGTRLTVL.

CDR3 in amino acids: CASTPLLQGYLTGGYEQYF. Written as DNA, the CDR3 is TGTGCCAGCACACCTCTATTACAGGGATATCTCACGGGTGGCTACGAGCAGTACTTC. The rearrangement joins TRBV28 to TRBJ2-7, with TRBD1 as a possible D gene (6 bases). Germline lookup yields CDR1 MDHEN and CDR2 SYDVKM. V gave up 7 bases and J gave up 3 bases, with 31 bases separating them. The CDR3 is made up of 19 amino acids.

The chain has TRBV4-2 and TRBJ2-1; 8 bases match TRBD1. After removal of 6 bases from V and 5 bases from J, the junction contained 9 bases not matched to a gene. Per the germline V gene, CDR1 is LGHNA and CDR2 is YNFKEQ. The CDR3 has 15 residues. The CDR3 nucleotides read TGTGCCAGCAGGGGGGCAGGGGGCATCAACAATGAGCAGTTCTTC. Translation gives CASRGAGGINNEQFF.

J is TRBJ1-5 and V is TRBV19; tentatively, D is TRBD1 (5 bases). Trimming left V 4 bases short and J 0 bases short, with 10 bases between. The length of the CDR3 is 15 residues. Germline V gives CDR1 LNHDA, CDR2 SQIVND (reference sequence). In nucleotides, the CDR3 is TGTGCCAGTAGTAAGACAGCTCATAGCAATCAGCCCCAGCATTTT. This codes for CASSKTAHSNQPQHF.

To note about this clone: A read error may produce the germline difference seen at one junction end. V usage is TRBV5-4 and J usage is TRBJ2-7; D remains ambiguous. The CDR3 runs to 13 residues. Germline V CDR1 and CDR2: SGHNT, YYREEE (reference sequence). DNA for the CDR3: TGTGCCAGCAGCCCCCCGTACTCCCACGAGCAGTACTTC. It encodes CASSPPYSHEQYF.

This chain uses TRBV6-1 with TRBJ2-3; D possibly corresponds to TRBD1 (5 bases). Between the trimmed V and J ends, which lost 2 bases and 6 bases, there was a span of 12 bases. CDR3 length: 14 amino acids. CDR1 is MNHNS and CDR2 is SASEGT in the germline V gene. The CDR3 sequence is CASSETQGRDTQYF. The DNA of the CDR3 is TGTGCCAGCAGTGAAACGCAGGGAAGGGATACGCAGTATTTT.

The chain has TRBV10-1 and TRBJ2-1; the D is unclear. The CDR3 is 15 residues long. The germline V gene encodes CDR1 WNHNN and CDR2 SYGVQD (reference sequence). Trimming took 7 bases from V and 0 from J, leaving 13 bases between them. The CDR3 is CASTDRHLSYNEQFF. The CDR3 DNA is TGCGCCAGCACTGACCGTCACCTCTCCTACAATGAGCAGTTCTTC.

The chain employs TRBV4-2 and TRBJ2-5; D not certain. The CDR3 is 16 residues long. Trimming stripped 1 base from V and 9 bases from J, with 21 bases between. The germline V gene has CDR1 LGHNA and CDR2 YNFKEQ. The CDR3 here is CASSQGVDNPWLAQYF. CDR3 in DNA: TGTGCCAGCAGCCAAGGGGTTGACAATCCTTGGTTGGCCCAGTACTTC.

The chain has TRBV6-1 and TRBJ1-5, with D unresolved. There are 15 residues in the CDR3. With 1 base removed from V and 6 bases from J, the gap between germline ends came to 13 bases. Germline-derived CDR1 and CDR2 are MNHNS and SASEGT. CDR3 nucleotide sequence: TGTGCCAGCAGTGAAGGGGCGGGAGGGTCTCAGCCCCAGCATTTT. Protein sequence: CASSEGAGGSQPQHF.